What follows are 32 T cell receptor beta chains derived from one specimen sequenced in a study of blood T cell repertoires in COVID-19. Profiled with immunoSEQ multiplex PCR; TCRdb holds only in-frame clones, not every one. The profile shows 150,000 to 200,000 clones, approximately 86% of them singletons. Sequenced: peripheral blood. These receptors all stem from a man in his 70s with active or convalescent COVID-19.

CDR3 loop: CASSFSQSRPNTEAFF. The CDR3 region has the DNA TGTGCCAGCAGCTTTAGCCAGTCGAGACCTAACACTGAAGCTTTCTTT. The V and J genes are TRBV5-6 and TRBJ1-1; D ambiguous. The CDR3 loop spans 16 amino acids. CDR1 SGHDT and CDR2 YYEEEE come from the germline V gene. Trimming left V 2 bases short and J 2 bases short, with 16 bases between.

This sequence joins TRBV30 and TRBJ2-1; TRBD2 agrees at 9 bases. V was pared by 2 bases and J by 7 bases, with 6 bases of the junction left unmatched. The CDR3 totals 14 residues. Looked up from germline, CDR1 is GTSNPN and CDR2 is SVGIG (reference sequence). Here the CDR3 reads CAWSTLRGGNEQFF. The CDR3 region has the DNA TGTGCCTGGAGTACCCTGCGGGGGGGGAATGAGCAGTTCTTC. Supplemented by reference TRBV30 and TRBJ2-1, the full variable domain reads SQTIHQWPATLVQPVGSPLSLECTVEGTSNPNLYWYRQAAGRGLQLLFYSVGIGQISSEVPQNLSASRPQDRQFILSSKKLLLSDSGFYLCAWSTLRGGNEQFFGPGTRLTVL.

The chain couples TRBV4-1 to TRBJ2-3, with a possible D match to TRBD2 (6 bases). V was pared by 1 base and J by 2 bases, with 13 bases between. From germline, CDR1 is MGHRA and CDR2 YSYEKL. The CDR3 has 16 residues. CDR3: CASSQVASANTDTQYF. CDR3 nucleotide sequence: TGCGCCAGCAGCCAAGTCGCTAGCGCGAACACAGATACGCAGTATTTT.

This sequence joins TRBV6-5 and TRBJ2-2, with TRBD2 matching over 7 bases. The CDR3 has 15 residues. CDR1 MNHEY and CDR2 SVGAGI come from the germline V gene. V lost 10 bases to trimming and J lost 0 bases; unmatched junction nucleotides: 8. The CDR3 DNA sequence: TGTGCCACTCTCGGGGGGAAATCGAACACCGGGGAGCTGTTTTTT. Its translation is CATLGGKSNTGELFF.

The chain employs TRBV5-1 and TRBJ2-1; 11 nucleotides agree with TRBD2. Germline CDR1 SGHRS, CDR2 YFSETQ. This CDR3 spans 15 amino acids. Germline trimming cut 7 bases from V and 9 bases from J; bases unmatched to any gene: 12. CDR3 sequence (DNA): TGCGCCAGCGCGGCTAGCGGGAGGAGTGTGGGTGAGCAGTTCTTC. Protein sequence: CASAASGRSVGEQFF.

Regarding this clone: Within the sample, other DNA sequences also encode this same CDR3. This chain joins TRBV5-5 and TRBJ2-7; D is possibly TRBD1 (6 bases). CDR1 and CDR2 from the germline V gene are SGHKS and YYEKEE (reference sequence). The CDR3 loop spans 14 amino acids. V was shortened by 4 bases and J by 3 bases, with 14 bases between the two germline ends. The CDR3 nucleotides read TGTGCCAGCAGCCCCCCGGACAGCTTCTACGAGCAGTACTTC. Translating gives CASSPPDSFYEQYF.

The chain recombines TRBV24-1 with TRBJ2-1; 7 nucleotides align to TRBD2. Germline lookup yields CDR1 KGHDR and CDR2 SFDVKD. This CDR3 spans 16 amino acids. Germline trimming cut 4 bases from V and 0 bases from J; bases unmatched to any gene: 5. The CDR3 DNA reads TGTGCCACCAGTGACCCTGGACTAGGCTCCTACAATGAGCAGTTCTTC. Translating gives CATSDPGLGSYNEQFF.

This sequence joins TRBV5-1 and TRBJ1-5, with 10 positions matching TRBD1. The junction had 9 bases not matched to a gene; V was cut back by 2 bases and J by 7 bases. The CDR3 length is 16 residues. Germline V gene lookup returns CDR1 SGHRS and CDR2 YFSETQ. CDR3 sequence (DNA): TGCGCCAGCAGCTTAGGGGGGACAGGGGTCGGACAGCCCCAGCATTTT. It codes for CASSLGGTGVGQPQHF.

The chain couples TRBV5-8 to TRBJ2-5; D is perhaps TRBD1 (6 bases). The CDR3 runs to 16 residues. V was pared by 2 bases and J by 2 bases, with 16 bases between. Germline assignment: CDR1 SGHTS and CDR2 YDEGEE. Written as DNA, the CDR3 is TGTGCCAGCAGCTTAAACAGGGCGCCGCGACAAGAGACCCAGTACTTC. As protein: CASSLNRAPRQETQYF.

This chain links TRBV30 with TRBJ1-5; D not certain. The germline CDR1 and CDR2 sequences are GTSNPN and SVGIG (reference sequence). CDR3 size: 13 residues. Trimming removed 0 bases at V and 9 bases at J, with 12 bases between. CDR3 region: CAWSVLGLGPQHF. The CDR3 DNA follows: TGTGCCTGGAGTGTATTGGGCCTCGGGCCCCAGCATTTT.

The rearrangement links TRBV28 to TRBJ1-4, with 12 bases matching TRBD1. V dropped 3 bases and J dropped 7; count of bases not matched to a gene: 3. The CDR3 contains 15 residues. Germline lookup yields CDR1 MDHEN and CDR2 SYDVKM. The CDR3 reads CASSFRGQGAEKLFF. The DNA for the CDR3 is TGTGCCAGCAGTTTTAGGGGACAGGGGGCTGAAAAACTGTTTTTT.

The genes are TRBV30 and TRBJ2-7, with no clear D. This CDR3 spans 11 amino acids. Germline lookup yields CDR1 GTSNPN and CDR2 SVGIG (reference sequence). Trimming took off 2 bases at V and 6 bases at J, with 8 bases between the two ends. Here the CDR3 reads CAWSPPLEQYF. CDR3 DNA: TGTGCCTGGAGTCCCCCCCTCGAGCAGTACTTC.

CDR3 sequence reads: CASSSVDSGAFF. The CDR3 DNA sequence: TGTGCCAGCAGCTCAGTCGACAGTGGAGCTTTCTTT. The gene calls are TRBV3-1 (or the pseudogene TRBV3-2) and TRBJ1-1; tentative D call: TRBD1 (5 bases). The CDR3 runs to 12 residues. Germline lookup yields CDR1 LGHDT and CDR2 YNNKEL (reference sequence). V was cut by 5 bases and J by 10 bases, with 14 bases left in between.

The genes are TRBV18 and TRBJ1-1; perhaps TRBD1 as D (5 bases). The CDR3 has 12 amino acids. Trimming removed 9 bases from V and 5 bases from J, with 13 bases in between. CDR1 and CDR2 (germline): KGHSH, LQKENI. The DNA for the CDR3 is TGTGCCAGTTCCAATCGGGGGACTGAAGCTTTCTTT. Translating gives CASSNRGTEAFF.

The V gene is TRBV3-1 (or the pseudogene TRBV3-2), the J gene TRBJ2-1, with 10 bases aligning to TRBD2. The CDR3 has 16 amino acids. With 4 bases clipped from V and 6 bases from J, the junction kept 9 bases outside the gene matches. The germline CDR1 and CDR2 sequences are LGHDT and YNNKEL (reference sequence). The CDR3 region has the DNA TGTGCCAGCAGCCCACCCGGACTAGCGGAGAGCAATGAGCAGTTCTTC. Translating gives CASSPPGLAESNEQFF.

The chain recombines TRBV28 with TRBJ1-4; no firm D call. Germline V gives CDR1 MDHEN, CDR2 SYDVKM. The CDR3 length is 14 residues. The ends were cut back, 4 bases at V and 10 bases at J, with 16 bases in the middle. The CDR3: CASSSPGAEGKLFF. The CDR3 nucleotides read TGTGCCAGCAGTTCTCCGGGTGCCGAGGGAAAACTGTTTTTT.

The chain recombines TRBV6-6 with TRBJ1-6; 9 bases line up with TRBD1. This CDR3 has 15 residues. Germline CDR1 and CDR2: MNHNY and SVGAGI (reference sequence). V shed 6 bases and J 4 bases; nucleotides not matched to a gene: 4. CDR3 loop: CASRPGQGYNSPLHF. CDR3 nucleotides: TGTGCCAGCAGACCCGGACAGGGGTATAATTCACCCCTCCACTTT.

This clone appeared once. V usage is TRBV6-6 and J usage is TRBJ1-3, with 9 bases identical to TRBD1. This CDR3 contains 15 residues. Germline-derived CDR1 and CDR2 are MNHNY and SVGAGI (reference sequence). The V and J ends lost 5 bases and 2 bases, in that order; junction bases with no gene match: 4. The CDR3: CASSTRTGAGNTIYF. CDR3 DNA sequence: TGTGCCAGCAGTACCCGGACAGGGGCTGGAAACACCATATATTTT.

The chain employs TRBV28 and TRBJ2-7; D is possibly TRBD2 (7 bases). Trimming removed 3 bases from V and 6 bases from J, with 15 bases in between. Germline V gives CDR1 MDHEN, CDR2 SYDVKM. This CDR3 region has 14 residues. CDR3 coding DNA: TGTGCCAGCAGTTTTATGTTCGGGGGGCGCGAGCAGTACTTC. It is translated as CASSFMFGGREQYF.

The CDR3 protein is CATSEGGRSGELFF. In nucleotides, the CDR3 is TGTGCCACCAGTGAGGGGGGGCGGAGCGGGGAGCTGTTTTTT. This rearrangement joins TRBV24-1 to TRBJ2-2; TRBD2 is a possible D gene (7 bases). The CDR3 consists of 14 residues. Trimming took 4 bases from V and 7 from J, leaving 12 bases between them. The germline gives CDR1 KGHDR, CDR2 SFDVKD.

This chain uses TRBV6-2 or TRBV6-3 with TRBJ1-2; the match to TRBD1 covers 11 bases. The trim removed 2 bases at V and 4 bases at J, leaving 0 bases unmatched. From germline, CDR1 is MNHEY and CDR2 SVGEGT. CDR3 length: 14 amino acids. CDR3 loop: CASSYGTGGYGYTF. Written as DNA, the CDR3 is TGTGCCAGCAGTTACGGGACAGGGGGCTATGGCTACACCTTC.

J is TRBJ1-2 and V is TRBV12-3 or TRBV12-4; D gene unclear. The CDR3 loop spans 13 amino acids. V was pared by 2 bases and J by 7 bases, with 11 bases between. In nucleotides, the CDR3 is TGTGCCAGCAGTTTAATGAGGGCTGGTGGCTACACCTTC. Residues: CASSLMRAGGYTF.

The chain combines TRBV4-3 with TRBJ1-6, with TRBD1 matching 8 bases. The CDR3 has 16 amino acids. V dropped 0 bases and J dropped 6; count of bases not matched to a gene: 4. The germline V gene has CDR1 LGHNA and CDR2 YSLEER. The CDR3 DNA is TGCGCCAGCAGCCAAGACAGGACAGGGCCTAATTCACCCCTCCACTTT. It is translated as CASSQDRTGPNSPLHF.

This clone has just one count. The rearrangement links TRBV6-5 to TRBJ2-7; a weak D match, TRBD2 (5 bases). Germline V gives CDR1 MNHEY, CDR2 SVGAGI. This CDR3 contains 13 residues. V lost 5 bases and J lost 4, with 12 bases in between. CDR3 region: CASSPGAEYEQYF. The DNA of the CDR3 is TGTGCCAGCAGTCCCGGAGCGGAGTACGAGCAGTACTTC.

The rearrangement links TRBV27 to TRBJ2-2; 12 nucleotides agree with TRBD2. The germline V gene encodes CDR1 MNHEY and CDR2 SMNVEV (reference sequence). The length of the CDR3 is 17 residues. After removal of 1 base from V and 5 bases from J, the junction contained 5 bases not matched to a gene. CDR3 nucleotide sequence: TGTGCCAGCAGTTTATTGACTAGCGGGAGTTATACCGGGGAGCTGTTTTTT. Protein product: CASSLLTSGSYTGELFF.

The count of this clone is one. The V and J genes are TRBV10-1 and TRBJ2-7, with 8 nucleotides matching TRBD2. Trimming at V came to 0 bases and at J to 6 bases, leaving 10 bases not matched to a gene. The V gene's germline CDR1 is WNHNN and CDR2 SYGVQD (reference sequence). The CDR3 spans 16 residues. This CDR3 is CASSESRGGGRSEQYF. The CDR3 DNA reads TGCGCCAGCAGTGAGTCGAGGGGCGGGGGGCGTTCCGAGCAGTACTTC.

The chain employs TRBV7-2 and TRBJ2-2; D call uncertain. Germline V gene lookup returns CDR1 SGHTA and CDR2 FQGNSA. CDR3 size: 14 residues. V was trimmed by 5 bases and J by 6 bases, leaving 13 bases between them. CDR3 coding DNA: TGTGCCAGCAGCCCCCCCTTAGCCCCCGGGGAGCTGTTTTTT. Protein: CASSPPLAPGELFF.

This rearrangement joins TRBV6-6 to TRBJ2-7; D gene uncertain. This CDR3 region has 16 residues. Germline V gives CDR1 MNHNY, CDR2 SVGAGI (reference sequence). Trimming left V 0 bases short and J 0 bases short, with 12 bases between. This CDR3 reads CASSYSLAASSYEQYF. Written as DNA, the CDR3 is TGTGCCAGCAGTTACTCTCTCGCGGCAAGCTCCTACGAGCAGTACTTC.

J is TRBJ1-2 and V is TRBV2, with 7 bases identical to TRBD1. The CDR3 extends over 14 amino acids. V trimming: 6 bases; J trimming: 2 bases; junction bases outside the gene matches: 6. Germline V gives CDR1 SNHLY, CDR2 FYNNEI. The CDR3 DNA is TGTGCCAGCAGCGGGGACAGACTAAACTATGGCTACACCTTC. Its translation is CASSGDRLNYGYTF.

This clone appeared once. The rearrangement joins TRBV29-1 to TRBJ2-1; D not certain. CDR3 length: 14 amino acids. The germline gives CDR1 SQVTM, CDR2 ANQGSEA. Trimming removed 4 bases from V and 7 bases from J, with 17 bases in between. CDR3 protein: CSVVPGTEPNEQFF. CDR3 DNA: TGCAGCGTTGTGCCCGGAACAGAGCCTAATGAGCAGTTCTTC.

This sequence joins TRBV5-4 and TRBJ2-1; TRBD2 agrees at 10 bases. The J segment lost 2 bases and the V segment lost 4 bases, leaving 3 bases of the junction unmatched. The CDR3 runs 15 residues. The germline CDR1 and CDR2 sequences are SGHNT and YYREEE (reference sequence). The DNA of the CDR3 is TGTGCCAGCAGCACCCTAGCGGGGGCCTACAATGAGCAGTTCTTC. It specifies CASSTLAGAYNEQFF.

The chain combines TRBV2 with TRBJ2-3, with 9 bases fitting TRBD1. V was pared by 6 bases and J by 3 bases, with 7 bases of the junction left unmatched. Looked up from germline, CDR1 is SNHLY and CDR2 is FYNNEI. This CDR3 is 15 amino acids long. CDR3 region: CASSLTGGRTDTQYF. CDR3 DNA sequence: TGTGCCAGCAGCCTTACAGGGGGCAGGACAGATACGCAGTATTTT.